This T cell receptor (beta chain) was retrieved from a study of vaccination effects on CD4 cells after COVID-19. About the research overall: Supplemented with roughly 9.6 IU/ml IL-2 and about 10 ug/ml peptides, some 2 million PBMC per well were kept in culture.

Of note for this clone: Antigen: not known.

Here immunoSEQ multiplex PCR was the method, and the copy in TCRdb shows in-frame clones only, minus some. The table has fewer than 60,000 clones, about 81% seen once. Germline values: CDR1 SGHTA, CDR2 FQGNSA. CDR3 length equals 15 residues. Trimming removed 5 bases at V and 1 base at J, with 12 bases between. It was after roughly 11 days of culture that CD4+ T cells were isolated. Two-dose vaccination with either BNT162b2 or mRNA-1273 was given to the participants. Cells had half their medium changed to IL-2 medium on days 3 and 7. Overall study results and limits: Of the vaccine-induced clones from healthy vaccinees, merely 1 of 255 recognized common cold coronaviruses as well. Whether induced by infection or by vaccine, clones showed marked clonal contraction late after vaccination.

Sequencing used CD4+ T cells from PBMCs cultured without peptide, obtained after COVID-19 vaccination. The chain has TRBV7-2 and TRBJ1-3; no clear D. This TCR came from a human donor who received a COVID-19 vaccine. CDR3 loop: CASSVTTDSGNTIYF. In nucleotides, the CDR3 is TGTGCCAGCAGCGTAACAACCGATTCTGGAAACACCATATATTTT.